This T cell receptor (beta chain) came from a study of molecular identifiers for immune sequencing clone quantification. On this clonotype itself: A clone one base away is much larger, so this may be a read error. This CDR3 is missing its conserved last phenylalanine or tryptophan, likely due to a read error.

The CDR3 is 15 amino acids. The germline V gene has CDR1 GTSNPN and CDR2 SVGIG (reference sequence). V lost 2 bases, J lost 3 bases, and 5 bases stayed unmatched. TCRdb called the PCR reads again in MiXCR, with one record for every CDR3 protein. The sample includes about 300,000 distinct CDR3 sequences, around 21% of them seen just once. Source material: naive CD8+ T cells from blood, with Jurkat cell RNA spiked in. Subset here: FACS-sorted CD8+CD4-CCR7+CD45RA+ naive T cells. The chain carries TRBV30 and TRBJ2-3, with TRBD2 identical over 10 bases. This TCR derives from a human donor in good health. Some libraries in this study had Jurkat cell RNA spiked in. In DNA form, the CDR3 reads TGTGCCTGGAGTCCGTCAGCGGGGGGGACAGATACGCAGTATTCT. Translated, it gives CAWSPSAGGTDTQYS.